The following is a T cell receptor beta chain sequence with its context. What it binds is not known. A far larger clone is off by one base, so a read error is likely. The data were taken from a study of regulatory T cells in long-lasting Graves disease. Background on the study: Duration of antithyroid drug therapy among newly diagnosed Graves' patients was under 3 months. Study-wide points: Whereas approximately 950 public clonotypes were shared by new patients, persistent patients shared more, at a few thousand.

Time point indicated: newly diagnosed GD, antithyroid drugs for less than 3 months. Researchers made the TCR library from RNA that was extracted from PBMCs. Construction of TCR beta libraries relied on iRepertoire HTBI primers and on Arm-PCR targeting CDR3 regions. Source study methods: Gene usage covered around 62 TRBV and 14 TRBJ segments. Via MiXCR, TCRdb re-called the multiplex PCR reads, giving one row per CDR3 protein. TCRdb's processing, not the authors', yielded these V and J calls. The data show roughly 400,000 distinct CDR3 sequences, with approximately 15% seen just once and approximately 7.8% held by the top ten. Germline V gene sequence: CDR1 MNHEY, CDR2 SVGEGT. The CDR3 totals 15 residues. The sample also formed part of further work on T cells in Graves' hyperthyroidism and ophthalmopathy.

The sample was peripheral blood mononuclear cells (PBMCs), taken at new diagnosis, from a patient treated with antithyroid drugs. The chain uses TRBV6-2 or TRBV6-3 and TRBJ2-3; 8 bases are a match to TRBD2. The end of the DNA aligns better with TRBJ2-1, so the J call may be wrong. The clonotype was recovered from a woman aged 35 to 49 with Graves disease. The CDR3 sequence: CASSYPSSGRRTQFF. In DNA, the CDR3 is TGTGCCAGCAGTTATCCCTCGAGCGGGAGAAGGACGCAGTTCTTC.